The source of this T cell receptor (beta chain) is a study of a mutant IDH1 vaccine in newly diagnosed glioma. Study-level background: Treated patients had a mean age of about 40 years and a sex split that was roughly 60% male and 37.5% female. The therapy given earlier, which was standard therapy, consisted of radiotherapy, temozolomide, or both, and most of the patients received both. Overall study results and limits: There were vaccine-induced immune responses in just under 95% of the patients.

Time point given: baseline, week 1 (first vaccination visit). Regarding treatment: pre-vaccination baseline after standard-of-care therapy. V lost 2 bases and J 0 bases, leaving 8 bases between the germline ends. Germline V CDR1 and CDR2: SGDLS, YYNGEE. This CDR3 contains 14 residues. This clone was observed a few times. The antigen remains unidentified. Repertoires were generated with immunoSEQ multiplex PCR, while TCRdb's copy carries only in-frame clones and drops some. The table lists fewer than 65,000 clones, around 80% of them singletons. This specimen consisted of PBMCs, obtained from a glioma patient treated with radiotherapy, temozolomide or both. This receptor was taken from a woman in her 40s with glioma. The rearrangement uses TRBV9 and TRBJ1-1, with no clear D. The CDR3 nucleotides are TGTGCCAGCAGCGTTGACCCCTTGAACACTGAAGCTTTCTTT. It encodes CASSVDPLNTEAFF.